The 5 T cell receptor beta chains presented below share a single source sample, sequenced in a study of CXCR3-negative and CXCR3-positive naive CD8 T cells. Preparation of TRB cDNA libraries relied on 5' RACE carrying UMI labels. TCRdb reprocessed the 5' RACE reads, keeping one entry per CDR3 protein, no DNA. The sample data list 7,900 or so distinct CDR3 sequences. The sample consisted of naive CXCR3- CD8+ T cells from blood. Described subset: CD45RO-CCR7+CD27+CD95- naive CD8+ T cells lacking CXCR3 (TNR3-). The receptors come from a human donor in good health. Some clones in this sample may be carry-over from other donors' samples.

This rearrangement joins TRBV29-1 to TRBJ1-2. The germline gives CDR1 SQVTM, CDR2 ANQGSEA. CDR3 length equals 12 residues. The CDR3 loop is CSVVEEYYGYTF.

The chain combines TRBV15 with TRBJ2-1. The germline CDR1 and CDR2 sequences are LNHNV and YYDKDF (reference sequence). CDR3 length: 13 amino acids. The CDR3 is CATSIPEYNEQFF.

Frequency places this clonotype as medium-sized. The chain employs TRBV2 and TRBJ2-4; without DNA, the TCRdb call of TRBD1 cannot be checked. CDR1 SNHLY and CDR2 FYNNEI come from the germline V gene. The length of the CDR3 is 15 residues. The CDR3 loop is CASTPRQGAGNIQYF.

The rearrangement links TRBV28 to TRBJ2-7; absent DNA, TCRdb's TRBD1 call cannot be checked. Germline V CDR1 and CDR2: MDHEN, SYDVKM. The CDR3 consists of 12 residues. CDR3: CASSLDRYEQYF. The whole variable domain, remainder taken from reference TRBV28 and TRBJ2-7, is DVKVTQSSRYLVKRTGEKVFLECVQDMDHENMFWYRQDPGLGLRLIYFSYDVKMKEKGDIPEGYSVSREKKERFSLILESASTNQTSMYLCASSLDRYEQYFGPGTRLTVT.

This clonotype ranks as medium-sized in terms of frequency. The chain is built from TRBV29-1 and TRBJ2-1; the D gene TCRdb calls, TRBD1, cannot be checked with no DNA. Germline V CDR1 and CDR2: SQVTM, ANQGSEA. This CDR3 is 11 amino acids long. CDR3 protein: CSADKNNEQFF.